Sequencing of this T cell receptor beta chain was carried out in a study of T cell repertoires in ileal Crohn's disease. Study outcomes and limitations: The median delay to postoperative endoscopy was 6 to 7 months. Compared with CD4 T cells, sorted CD8 cells carried more expanded clones.

This CDR3 is built from 14 residues. Germline lookup yields CDR1 SQVTM and CDR2 ANQGSEA. The V and J ends lost 6 bases and 5 bases respectively, with 20 bases between them. The method was immunoSEQ multiplex PCR; TCRdb's version includes in-frame clones alone and lacks a portion of them. The sample includes about 630 clones, 85% of them seen just once. Note on this clone: Its antigen is as yet unknown.

Time point in this sample: neoterminal ileum biopsy at postoperative endoscopy, about 6 months after surgery. This chain links TRBV29-1 with TRBJ2-7; the D gene is possibly TRBD2 (7 bases). The clonotype was recovered from an adult with Crohn's disease. Input material: ileal tissue. The CDR3 spells CSVPAGAGADEQYF. In DNA form, the CDR3 reads TGCAGCGTACCCGCGGGGGCAGGAGCCGACGAGCAGTACTTC.